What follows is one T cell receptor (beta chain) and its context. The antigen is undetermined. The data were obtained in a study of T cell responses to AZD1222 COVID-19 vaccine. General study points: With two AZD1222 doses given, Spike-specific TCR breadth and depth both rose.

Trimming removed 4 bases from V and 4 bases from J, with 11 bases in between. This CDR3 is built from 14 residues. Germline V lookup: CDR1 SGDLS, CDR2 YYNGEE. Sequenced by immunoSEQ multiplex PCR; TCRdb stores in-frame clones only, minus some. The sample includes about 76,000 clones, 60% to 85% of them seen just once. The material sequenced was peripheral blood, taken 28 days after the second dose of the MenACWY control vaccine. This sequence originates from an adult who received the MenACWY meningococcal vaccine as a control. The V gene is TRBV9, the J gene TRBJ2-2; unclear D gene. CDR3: CASSLTESTGELFF. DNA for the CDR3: TGTGCCAGCAGCCTCACAGAGAGCACCGGGGAGCTGTTTTTT. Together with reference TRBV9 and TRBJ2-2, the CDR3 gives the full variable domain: DSGVTQTPKHLITATGQRVTLRCSPRSGDLSVYWYQQSLDQGLQFLIQYYNGEERAKGNILERFSAQQFPDLHSELNLSSLELGDSALYFCASSLTESTGELFFGEGSRLTVL.